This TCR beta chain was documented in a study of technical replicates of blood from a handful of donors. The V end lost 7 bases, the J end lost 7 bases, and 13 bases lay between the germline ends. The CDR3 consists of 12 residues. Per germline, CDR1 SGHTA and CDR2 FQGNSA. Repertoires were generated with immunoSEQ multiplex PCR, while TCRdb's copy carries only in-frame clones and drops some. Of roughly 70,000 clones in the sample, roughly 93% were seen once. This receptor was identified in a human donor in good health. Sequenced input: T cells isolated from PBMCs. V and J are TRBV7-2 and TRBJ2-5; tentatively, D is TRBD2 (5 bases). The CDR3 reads CASTRGPGTQYF. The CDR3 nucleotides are TGTGCCAGCACTAGAGGGCCCGGGACCCAGTACTTC. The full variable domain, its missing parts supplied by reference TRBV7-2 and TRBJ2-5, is GAGVSQSPSNKVTEKGKDVELRCDPISGHTALYWYRQSLGQGLEFLIYFQGNSAPDKSGLPSDRFSAERTGGSVSTLTIQRTQQEDSAVYLCASTRGPGTQYFGPGTRLLVL.